Listed here are 20 T cell receptor beta chains from one sample, sequenced in a study of post-analysis software for immune sequencing data. The authors incorporated unique molecular identifiers into the TCR beta cDNA libraries. TCRdb analysed the PCR reads with MiXCR anew, one entry per CDR3 protein. The table has about 620,000 distinct CDR3 sequences, roughly 46% seen once. Findings and limits, study-wide: Controls showed lower frequencies than patients for a few TRBV segments, and TRBV5-6, TRBV5-1 and TRBV20-1 were among these.

For these receptors, no antigen is known. The source material was blood. The receptors were sampled from a girl aged 5-17 years with multiple sclerosis.

The rearrangement joins TRBV7-3 to TRBJ1-2, with D maybe TRBD1 (5 bases). The V end was cut by 1 base, the J end by 7 bases, with 13 bases between. The CDR3 is made up of 14 amino acids. Germline V CDR1 and CDR2: SGHTA, FQGTGA. This CDR3 is CASSLSPQGTGYTF. The CDR3 bases are TGTGCCAGCAGCTTAAGCCCTCAGGGAACTGGCTACACCTTC. The whole variable domain, remainder taken from reference TRBV7-3 and TRBJ1-2, is GAGVSQTPSNKVTEKGKYVELRCDPISGHTALYWYRQSLGQGPEFLIYFQGTGAADDSGLPNDRFFAVRPEGSVSTLKIQRTERGDSAVYLCASSLSPQGTGYTFGSGTRLTVV.

The V gene is TRBV7-9, the J gene TRBJ1-2; D perhaps matches TRBD1 (6 bases). Germline V gene data show CDR1 as SEHNR and CDR2 as FQNEAQ (reference sequence). V lost 3 bases and J lost 6, with 11 bases in between. The CDR3 runs to 13 residues. The CDR3 sequence: CASSFLGAHGYTF. The CDR3 coding sequence is TGTGCCAGCAGCTTCTTGGGGGCTCATGGCTACACCTTC.

V is TRBV12-3 or TRBV12-4 and J is TRBJ2-3; 9 bases agree with TRBD1. This CDR3 is built from 14 residues. Trimming removed 7 bases from V and 4 bases from J; junction bases left unmatched: 6. The CDR3 region has the DNA TGTGCCAGCACCCAGACAGGGGGAGCAGATACGCAGTATTTT. Translating gives CASTQTGGADTQYF.

V gene TRBV6-5 combines with J gene TRBJ2-3; TRBD2 aligns across 14 bases. The CDR3 sequence is 14 residues long. The germline gives CDR1 MNHEY, CDR2 SVGAGI. V lost 10 bases to trimming and J lost 6 bases; unmatched junction nucleotides: 6. In DNA form, the CDR3 reads TGTGCCACCGGGACTAGCGGGGGACTGGATACGCAGTATTTT. Translation gives CATGTSGGLDTQYF.

This clonotype has just a few counts. This chain uses TRBV7-2 with TRBJ2-7; unclear D gene. This CDR3 comprises 14 residues. CDR1 is SGHTA and CDR2 is FQGNSA in the germline V gene. Trimming stripped 0 bases from V and 1 base from J, with 7 bases between. DNA for the CDR3: TGTGCCAGCAGCTTAGCCTGGGGATCCTACGAGCAGTACTTC. Amino acids: CASSLAWGSYEQYF.

V is TRBV6-5 and J is TRBJ1-2; tentative D call: TRBD1 (6 bases). V was pared by 6 bases and J by 4 bases, with 15 bases between. The CDR3 covers 14 residues. Germline lookup yields CDR1 MNHEY and CDR2 SVGAGI. The CDR3 sequence is CASRPTGISYGYTF. In DNA form, the CDR3 reads TGTGCCAGCAGACCTACAGGGATCAGCTATGGCTACACCTTC.

The chain recombines TRBV6-5 with TRBJ2-4; D perhaps matches TRBD2 (6 bases). The end of the DNA is better explained by TRBJ2-5, so the J call may be wrong. CDR1 is MNHEY, CDR2 SVGAGI, per germline. CDR3 size: 12 residues. CDR3 DNA: TGTGCCAGCGGGACTGCGGAAGAGACCCAGTACTTC. Encoded protein: CASGTAEETQYF.

J is TRBJ2-1 and V is TRBV6-6; D unresolved. This CDR3 is built from 16 residues. Between the trimmed V and J ends, which lost 4 bases and 6 bases, there was a span of 19 bases. Germline V gene data show CDR1 as MNHNY and CDR2 as SVGAGI (reference sequence). This CDR3 reads CASSSIQVPPGNEQFF. CDR3 bases: TGTGCCAGCAGTTCTATTCAGGTACCCCCGGGCAATGAGCAGTTCTTC.

V and J are TRBV5-1 and TRBJ1-1, with unresolved D. Germline V gene sequence: CDR1 SGHRS, CDR2 YFSETQ. V was trimmed by 2 bases and J by 4 bases, leaving 18 bases between them. This CDR3 is built from 16 residues. The CDR3 reads CASSLNFGPGGTEAFF. DNA of the CDR3: TGCGCCAGCAGCTTAAACTTCGGCCCGGGTGGCACTGAAGCTTTCTTT. The whole variable domain, remainder taken from reference TRBV5-1 and TRBJ1-1, is KAGVTQTPRYLIKTRGQQVTLSCSPISGHRSVSWYQQTPGQGLQFLFEYFSETQRNKGNFPGRFSGRQFSNSRSEMNVSTLELGDSALYLCASSLNFGPGGTEAFFGQGTRLTVV.

The chain combines TRBV4-2 with TRBJ1-2; no reliable D call. Germline lookup yields CDR1 LGHNA and CDR2 YNFKEQ. This CDR3 has 16 amino acids. The ends were cut back, 0 bases at V and 4 bases at J, with 15 bases in the middle. DNA for the CDR3: TGTGCCAGCAGCCAAGAATATACGGTAATGGGCTATGGCTACACCTTC. Protein product: CASSQEYTVMGYGYTF.

This chain links TRBV6-5 with TRBJ2-4; the match to TRBD1 covers 7 bases. This CDR3 is built from 15 residues. Per the germline V gene, CDR1 is MNHEY and CDR2 is SVGAGI. Trimming removed 4 bases from V and 2 bases from J; junction bases left unmatched: 5. For the CDR3, the DNA is TGTGCCAGCAGTTCATCGACAGGGCCCAAAAACATTCAGTACTTC. Protein: CASSSSTGPKNIQYF.

On this clonotype: One junction end disagrees with the germline gene, perhaps due to a read error. V is TRBV10-2 and J is TRBJ2-7; tentative D call: TRBD2 (6 bases). The germline V gene encodes CDR1 WSHSY and CDR2 SAAADI. CDR3 length: 16 amino acids. CDR3 in DNA: TGCGCCAGCAGCGAGTTTCTCCGGGACTCGACCTACGAGCAGTACTTC. The encoded protein is CASSEFLRDSTYEQYF.

The rearrangement links TRBV20-1 to TRBJ1-2; D uncertain. In germline, CDR1 is DFQATT, CDR2 SNEGSKA (reference sequence). The V gene lost 0 bases and the J gene lost 5 bases, with 13 bases spanning the gap. This CDR3 has 14 amino acids. CDR3 region: CSARDPAEAYGYTF. CDR3 DNA: TGCAGTGCTAGAGATCCCGCAGAGGCTTATGGCTACACCTTC.

Only a few counts were recorded for this clonotype. This sequence joins TRBV10-3 and TRBJ2-1; 9 bases are a match to TRBD2. The CDR3 has 15 residues. CDR1 and CDR2 from the germline V gene are ENHRY and SYGVKD. With V trimmed by 3 bases and J by 9 bases, 9 bases remained unmatched. In nucleotides, the CDR3 is TGTGCCATCAGTGAAGCTAGCGGGGTGGGGGGTGAGCAGTTCTTC. Translating it yields CAISEASGVGGEQFF.

CDR3 loop: CSATVSYNEQFF. Here the CDR3 DNA reads TGCAGTGCTACCGTCTCCTACAATGAGCAGTTCTTC. The chain employs TRBV20-1 and TRBJ2-1; D is ambiguous. CDR3 length equals 12 residues. Germline-derived CDR1 and CDR2 are DFQATT and SNEGSKA (reference sequence). V was trimmed by 4 bases and J by 0 bases, leaving 4 bases between them.

This chain uses TRBV7-2 with TRBJ2-1, with 8 bases fitting TRBD2. The CDR3 is 17 residues long. V dropped 5 bases and J dropped 2; count of bases not matched to a gene: 11. Germline loops: CDR1 SGHTA, CDR2 FQGNSA. DNA for the CDR3: TGTGCCAGCAGCCGGGATCGGGGGGGGGAAACCTACAATGAGCAGTTCTTC. It codes for CASSRDRGGETYNEQFF.

In nucleotides, the CDR3 is TGTGCCAGCAGCGTAGCTACGTCGGGGGTCTACGAGCAGTACTTC. It translates to CASSVATSGVYEQYF. The rearrangement uses TRBV9 and TRBJ2-7; tentative D call: TRBD2 (6 bases). This CDR3 contains 15 residues. Trimming pared 0 bases from V and 3 bases from J, leaving 13 bases between. Germline V gives CDR1 SGDLS, CDR2 YYNGEE.

This chain uses TRBV6-2 or TRBV6-3 with TRBJ2-1; D remains unclear. From germline, CDR1 is MNHEY and CDR2 SVGEGT. The CDR3 contains 16 residues. Trimming shortened V by 2 bases and J by 4 bases, and 15 bases separated the two germline ends. CDR3 residues: CASSYISLKRYNEQFF. Written as DNA, the CDR3 is TGTGCCAGCAGTTACATTAGTCTGAAAAGATACAATGAGCAGTTCTTC.

A few counts support this clonotype. The chain recombines TRBV20-1 with TRBJ2-5; 8 positions match TRBD2. V lost 3 bases and J lost 1; bases outside the gene matches: 4. The germline CDR1 and CDR2 sequences are DFQATT and SNEGSKA (reference sequence). This CDR3 comprises 14 residues. The CDR3: CSASGGAGQETQYF. In DNA, the CDR3 is TGCAGTGCTAGCGGGGGGGCAGGCCAAGAGACCCAGTACTTC.

The CDR3 coding sequence is TGTGCCAGCAGTGTTCGGGGGCGGACAAGCAATGAGCAGTTCTTC. This translates into CASSVRGRTSNEQFF. This chain connects TRBV2 to TRBJ2-1, with D possibly being TRBD1 or TRBD2 (6 bases each). Trimming took off 4 bases at V and 6 bases at J, with 16 bases between the two ends. Germline lookup yields CDR1 SNHLY and CDR2 FYNNEI. The CDR3 loop spans 15 amino acids.